This T cell receptor (beta chain) was found in a study of T cells in Graves' hyperthyroidism and ophthalmopathy. Researchers took RNA transcripts and amplified the TCR beta CDR3 regions from them. In the first-round RT-PCR of the TCR CDR3, the HTBI primer set was used. In TCRdb, the multiplex PCR reads were re-called with MiXCR into one record per CDR3 protein. The sample contains under 450,000 distinct CDR3 sequences, about 17% of which appear only once. Diagnosis relied on clinical symptoms, serum thyroxine and TRAb, thyroid ultrasound and orbital computed tomography. Blood from later-ophthalmopathy patients was taken at first hyperthyroidism diagnosis. This clonotype was seen at least ten times. Per the germline V gene, CDR1 is SGHVS and CDR2 is FQNEAQ. V lost 1 base and J lost 3, with 17 bases in between. This CDR3 comprises 17 residues.

The source of this sequence is a woman under 40 with Graves' hyperthyroidism that later progressed to Graves' ophthalmopathy. V gene TRBV7-8 combines with J gene TRBJ2-3; D may be TRBD2 (6 bases). Sequencing used blood. CDR3: CASSLVRFAGLTDTQYF. CDR3 in DNA: TGTGCCAGCAGCTTAGTTAGGTTTGCGGGATTGACAGATACGCAGTATTTT.